This T cell receptor beta chain was profiled in a study of response to subunit inactivated influenza vaccine. Overall study results and limits: The authors suggested that every seasonal influenza vaccination recruits few new T cells.

A single record per CDR3 protein comes from TCRdb applying MiXCR to the RT-PCR reads. The sample shows around 760,000 distinct CDR3 sequences, approximately 14% of them seen only once. This clonotype was detected a few times. What it binds is unknown. V was pared by 5 bases and J by 6 bases, with 8 bases of the junction left unmatched. This CDR3 is built from 14 residues. Germline CDR1 is MNHNS and CDR2 is SASEGT. This TCR came from a man aged 50 to 60 who received an inactivated influenza vaccine. The chain couples TRBV6-1 to TRBJ2-7, with 9 bases lining up with TRBD2. The material was PBMCs from blood, obtained 14 to 15 days before vaccination. CDR3 protein: CASSRSGRTGEQYF. The CDR3 DNA follows: TGTGCCAGCAGTCGTAGCGGGAGAACTGGCGAGCAGTACTTC.